This T cell receptor (beta chain) was sequenced in a study of control samples from healthy donors and cancer patients. Repertoires were generated with immunoSEQ multiplex PCR, while TCRdb's copy carries only in-frame clones and drops some. The sample holds about 55,000 clones; 95% to 97% are singletons and the top ten take around 1.9%. V lost 2 bases and J lost 0, with 4 bases in between. The CDR3 length is 13 residues. Germline V gene lookup returns CDR1 SNHLY and CDR2 FYNNEI. Material for sequencing was blood. The chain couples TRBV2 to TRBJ1-2; no firm D call. The sequence was collected from a woman aged 25 to 39 in good health. The CDR3 region has the DNA TGTGCCAGCAGTGAAACCGCTAACTATGGCTACACCTTC. Amino acids: CASSETANYGYTF.